This T cell receptor beta chain was retrieved from a study of T cell responses to AZD1222 COVID-19 vaccine. Overall study: Pooled samples include second doses given at about 4 or 12 weeks.

Regarding this clone: Its antigen remains unknown.

Germline V gene lookup returns CDR1 MNHEY and CDR2 SVGAGI. This CDR3 spans 13 amino acids. Trimming removed 8 bases from V and 6 bases from J, with 17 bases in between. Profiling relied on immunoSEQ multiplex PCR, and the TCRdb table lists in-frame clones only, not all of them. This repertoire shows 150,000 to 200,000 clones, about 91% found once; its top ten account for about 2.5%. Study-wide findings and caveats: Per reports, nearly half of all spike-specific TCRs target regions that are unmutated in variants. The CD4 TCRs associated with vaccination extended across spike and predominated at 160-218 and 743-854. There were mostly white British donors and more females than males, and clonal diversity was possibly underestimated.

The sequence was collected from an adult in good health. The rearrangement joins TRBV6-5 to TRBJ2-7; possibly TRBD1 for D (6 bases). Source: peripheral blood, taken on day 0 of AZD1222 vaccination. The CDR3: CASERQERSEQYF. CDR3 in DNA: TGTGCCAGCGAGAGACAGGAAAGGAGCGAGCAGTACTTC.